These 5 T cell receptor beta chains came from one sample sequenced in a study of PD-L1 blockade in urothelial cancer. TCRdb keeps only in-frame clones here, not all; method: immunoSEQ multiplex PCR. The table lists 70,000 or so clones, 70% to 90% of them singletons. The sequencing here drew on PBMCs, taken around atezolizumab (anti-PD-L1) treatment. These receptors came from a man aged 55 to 69 with urothelial cancer.

The genes are TRBV5-6 and TRBJ1-1; no definite D call. The CDR3 spans 15 residues. Germline CDR1 reads SGHDT; CDR2 reads YYEEEE. V was clipped by 1 base and J by 1 base, with 11 bases between them. CDR3 nucleotide sequence: TGTGCCAGCAGCTTGTCTAGGTGGCAGAACACTGAAGCTTTCTTT. Translating it yields CASSLSRWQNTEAFF.

The chain joins TRBV29-1 to TRBJ1-5; 7 bases are a match to TRBD1. V was clipped by 7 bases and J by 2 bases; unmatched bases: 8. Germline CDR1 and CDR2: SQVTM and ANQGSEA. The CDR3 spans 14 residues. CDR3 in DNA: TGCAGCGCCCAGACAGGGCGAGGCAATCAGCCCCAGCATTTT. Translated: CSAQTGRGNQPQHF.

This chain joins TRBV7-6 and TRBJ2-1, with 16 bases lining up with TRBD2. V gave up 5 bases and J gave up 2 bases; unmatched junction bases: 12. The CDR3 has 20 residues. CDR1 and CDR2 (germline): SGHVS, FNYEAQ. Here the CDR3 reads CASSTTLGTSGRAPYNEQFF. CDR3 nucleotides: TGTGCCAGCAGCACAACCCTGGGGACTAGCGGGAGGGCCCCCTACAATGAGCAGTTCTTC.

The chain uses TRBV25-1 and TRBJ1-3; D ambiguous. Trimming took off 3 bases at V and 0 bases at J, with 9 bases between the two ends. The germline V gene has CDR1 MGHDK and CDR2 SYGVNS. The CDR3 length is 15 residues. CDR3 sequence: CASSETTPSGNTIYF. The CDR3 region has the DNA TGTGCCAGCAGTGAGACAACCCCCTCTGGAAACACCATATATTTT.

The chain uses TRBV13 and TRBJ2-7; 11 positions agree with TRBD2. Looked up from germline, CDR1 is PRHDT and CDR2 is FYEKMQ (reference sequence). This CDR3 contains 16 residues. Trimming removed 2 bases from V and 7 bases from J; junction bases left unmatched: 10. CDR3 amino acids: CASSLPGSGGEGEQYF. The CDR3 DNA follows: TGTGCCAGCAGCTTACCTGGTAGCGGGGGGGAAGGGGAGCAGTACTTC. Looking up the rest from reference TRBV13 and TRBJ2-7 gives the full variable domain: AAGVIQSPRHLIKEKRETATLKCYPIPRHDTVYWYQQGPGQDPQFLISFYEKMQSDKGSIPDRFSAQQFSDYHSELNMSSLELGDSALYFCASSLPGSGGEGEQYFGPGTRLTVT.